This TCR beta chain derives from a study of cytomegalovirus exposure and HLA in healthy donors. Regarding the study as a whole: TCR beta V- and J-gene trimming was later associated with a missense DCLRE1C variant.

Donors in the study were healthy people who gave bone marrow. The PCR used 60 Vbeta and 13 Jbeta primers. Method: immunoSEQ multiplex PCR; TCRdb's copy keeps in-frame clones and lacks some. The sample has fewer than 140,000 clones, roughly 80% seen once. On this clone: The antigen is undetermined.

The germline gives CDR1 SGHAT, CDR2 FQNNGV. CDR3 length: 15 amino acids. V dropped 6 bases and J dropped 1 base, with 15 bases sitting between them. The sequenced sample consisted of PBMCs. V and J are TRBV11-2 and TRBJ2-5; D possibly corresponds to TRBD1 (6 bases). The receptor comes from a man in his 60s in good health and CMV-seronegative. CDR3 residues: CASSIGDKGQETQYF. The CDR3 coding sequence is TGTGCCAGCAGTATAGGGGACAAGGGCCAAGAGACCCAGTACTTC.